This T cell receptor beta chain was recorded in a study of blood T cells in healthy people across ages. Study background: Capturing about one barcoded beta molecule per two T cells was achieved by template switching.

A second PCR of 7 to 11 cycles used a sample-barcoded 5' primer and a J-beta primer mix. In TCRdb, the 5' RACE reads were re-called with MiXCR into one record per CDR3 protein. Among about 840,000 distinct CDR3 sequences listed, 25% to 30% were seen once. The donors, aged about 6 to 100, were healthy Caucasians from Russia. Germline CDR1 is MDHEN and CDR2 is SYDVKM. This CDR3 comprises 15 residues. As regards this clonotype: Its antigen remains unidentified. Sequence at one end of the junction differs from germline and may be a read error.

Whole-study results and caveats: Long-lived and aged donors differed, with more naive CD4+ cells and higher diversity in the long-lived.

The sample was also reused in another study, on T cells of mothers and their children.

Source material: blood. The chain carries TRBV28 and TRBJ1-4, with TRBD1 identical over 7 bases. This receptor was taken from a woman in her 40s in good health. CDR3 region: CASISSQGVFEKRFF. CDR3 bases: TGTGCCAGCATCTCCTCCCAGGGGGTGTTTGAAAAACGGTTTTTT.